Shown below are 6 T cell receptor beta chains from a single sample sequenced in a study of regulatory T cells in long-lasting Graves disease. TCR beta libraries were built with iRepertoire HTBI primers and Arm-PCR of CDR3 regions. Each CDR3 protein is one row after TCRdb ran MiXCR on the multiplex PCR reads. This sample has about 470,000 distinct CDR3 sequences, with about 22% found just once. Time point defined: persistent/refractory GD, antithyroid drugs over 5 years with positive TRAb. Extracted RNA from PBMCs served as the source of the TCR library. This material consisted of peripheral blood mononuclear cells (PBMCs), taken when the disease was refractory, from a patient treated with antithyroid drugs. The receptors were gathered from a female donor with Graves disease.

CDR3 amino acids: CASSSHPSAGGGETQYF. CDR3 sequence (DNA): TGTGCCAGCAGTTCCCACCCCTCTGCGGGAGGCGGAGAGACCCAGTACTTC. This chain connects TRBV27 to TRBJ2-5; 8 bases are shared with TRBD2. The CDR3 has 17 amino acids. V lost 4 bases and J lost 4; bases outside the gene matches: 14. Germline loops: CDR1 MNHEY, CDR2 SMNVEV (reference sequence).

This clonotype was observed many times. V and J are TRBV29-1 and TRBJ1-1; D possibly corresponds to TRBD1 (5 bases). The CDR3 is made up of 11 amino acids. CDR1 and CDR2 (germline): SQVTM, ANQGSEA. V was shortened by 7 bases and J by 4 bases, with 10 bases between the two germline ends. CDR3 sequence (DNA): TGCAGCGGACAGACTGTCACTGAAGCTTTCTTT. This codes for CSGQTVTEAFF. The full variable domain, completed using reference TRBV29-1 and TRBJ1-1, is SAVISQKPSRDICQRGTSLTIQCQVDSQVTMMFWYRQQPGQSLTLIATANQGSEATYESGFVIDKFPISRPNLTFSTLTVSNMSPEDSSIYLCSGQTVTEAFFGQGTRLTVV.

The chain combines TRBV19 with TRBJ2-1, with D unresolved. The CDR3 sequence is 18 residues long. The V and J ends lost 5 bases and 0 bases respectively, with 20 bases between them. Germline V gene sequence: CDR1 LNHDA, CDR2 SQIVND (reference sequence). CDR3 sequence (DNA): TGTGCCAGTAGTGCTTCGGTAGTGGCAGCTAGCTCCTACAATGAGCAGTTCTTC. Translating it yields CASSASVVAASSYNEQFF.

The chain employs TRBV19 and TRBJ1-5; D is unclear. The CDR3 loop spans 13 amino acids. Trimming took off 5 bases at V and 1 base at J, with 6 bases between the two ends. The germline gives CDR1 LNHDA, CDR2 SQIVND (reference sequence). The CDR3 sequence: CASSEWSNQPQHF. CDR3 nucleotide sequence: TGTGCCAGTAGTGAGTGGAGCAATCAGCCCCAGCATTTT.

This clonotype was detected ten times or more. This chain joins TRBV28 and TRBJ2-5, with 7 bases fitting TRBD1. Per germline, CDR1 MDHEN and CDR2 SYDVKM. The V and J ends lost 7 bases and 2 bases, in that order; junction bases with no gene match: 7. This CDR3 spans 14 amino acids. Written as DNA, the CDR3 is TGTGCCAGCACGATCGGGACAGCACAAGAGACCCAGTACTTC. This translates into CASTIGTAQETQYF.

This clonotype was counted ten times or more. The chain couples TRBV7-9 to TRBJ1-1; 10 bases line up with TRBD1. CDR1 is SEHNR and CDR2 is FQNEAQ in the germline V gene (reference sequence). V lost 5 bases, J lost 3 bases, and 12 bases stayed unmatched. CDR3 length: 17 amino acids. CDR3 nucleotide sequence: TGTGCCAGCAGCAACAGCCCCGGACAGGGGGTCGACACTGAAGCTTTCTTT. This gives the protein CASSNSPGQGVDTEAFF.